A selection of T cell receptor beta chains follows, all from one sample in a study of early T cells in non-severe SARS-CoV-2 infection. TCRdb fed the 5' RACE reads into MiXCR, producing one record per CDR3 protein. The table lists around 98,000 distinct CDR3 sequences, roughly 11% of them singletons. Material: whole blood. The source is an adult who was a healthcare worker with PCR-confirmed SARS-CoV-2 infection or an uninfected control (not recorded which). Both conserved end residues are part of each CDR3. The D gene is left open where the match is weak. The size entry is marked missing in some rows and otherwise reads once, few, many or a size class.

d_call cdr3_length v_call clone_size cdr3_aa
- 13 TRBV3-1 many CASSQAGLSEQYF
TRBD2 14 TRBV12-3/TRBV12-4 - CASNNGGYTGELFF
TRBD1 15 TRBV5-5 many CASSQPGQGSYEQYF
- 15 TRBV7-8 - CASSLATTNYNEQFF
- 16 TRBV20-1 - CSARDLQGYGKNIQYF
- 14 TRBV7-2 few CASSYRVSNYGYTF
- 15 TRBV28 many CASSFEHSGANVLTF
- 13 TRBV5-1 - CASSLGGSQPQHF
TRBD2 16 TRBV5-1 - CASSRLGTNSYNEQFF
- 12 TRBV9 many CASSPQGTEQYF
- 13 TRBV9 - CASNGGEEHEQYF
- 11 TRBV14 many CASSRGYEQYF
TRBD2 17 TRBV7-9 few CASSLALSREARDTQYF
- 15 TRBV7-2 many CASSGERGLYNEQFF
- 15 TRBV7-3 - CASSRREAGNYGYTF
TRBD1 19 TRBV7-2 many CASSTTGTGKGFSYNEQFF
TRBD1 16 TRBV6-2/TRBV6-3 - CASSYRGTGGGSEAFF
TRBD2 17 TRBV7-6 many CASSRGLAGGRPDTQYF
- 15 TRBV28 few CASSLLRREDQPQHF
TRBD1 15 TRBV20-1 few CSAGMDGTGVYGYTF
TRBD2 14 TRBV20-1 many CSAPLLAGGKEQYF
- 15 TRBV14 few CASSQEWGRDYGYTF
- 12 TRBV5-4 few CASSSVSDTQYF
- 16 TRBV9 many CASSVEEGVRTDTQYF
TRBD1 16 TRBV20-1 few CSARDLTGTDNSPLHF
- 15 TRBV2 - CASSEEISGANVLTF
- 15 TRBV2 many CASSADSSFNSPLHF
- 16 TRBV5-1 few CASSCRLGTGRCEQYF
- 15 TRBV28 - CASSGSPWTSETQYF
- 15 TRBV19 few CASRGASSGANVLTF
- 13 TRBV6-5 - CASRPTTNEKLFF
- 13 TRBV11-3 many CASSRSPEDTIYF
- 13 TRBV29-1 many CSATGTQIYGYTF
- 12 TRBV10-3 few CAISDTPNEQYF
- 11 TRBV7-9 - CAGGLTGELFF
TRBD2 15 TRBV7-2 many CASSSRVSGTGELFF
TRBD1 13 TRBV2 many CASSQGQPYEQYF
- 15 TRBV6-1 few CASSEGPGASYEQYF
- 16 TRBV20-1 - CSARDGGKVGPPPQYF
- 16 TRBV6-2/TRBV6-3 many CASTQLGGATTDTQYF
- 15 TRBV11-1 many CASSPPGPQNTEAFF
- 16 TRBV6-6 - CASSLRQGSPSYEQYF